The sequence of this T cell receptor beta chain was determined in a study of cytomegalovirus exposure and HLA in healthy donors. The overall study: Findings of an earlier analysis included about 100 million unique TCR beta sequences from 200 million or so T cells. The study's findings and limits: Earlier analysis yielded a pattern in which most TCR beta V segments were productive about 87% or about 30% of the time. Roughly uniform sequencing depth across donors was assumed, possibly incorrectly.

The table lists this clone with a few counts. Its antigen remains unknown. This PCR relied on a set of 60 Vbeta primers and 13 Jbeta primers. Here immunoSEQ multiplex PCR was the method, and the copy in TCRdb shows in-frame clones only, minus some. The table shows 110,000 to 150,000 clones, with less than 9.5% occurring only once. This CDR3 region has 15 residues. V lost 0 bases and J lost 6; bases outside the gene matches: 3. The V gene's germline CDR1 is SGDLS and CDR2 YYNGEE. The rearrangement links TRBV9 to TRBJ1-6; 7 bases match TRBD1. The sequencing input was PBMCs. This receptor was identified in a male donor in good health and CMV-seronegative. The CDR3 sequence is CASSVEAGGNSPLHF. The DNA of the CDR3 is TGTGCCAGCAGCGTAGAGGCAGGGGGTAATTCACCCCTCCACTTT.